This T cell receptor (beta chain) was found in a study of T cells in Graves' hyperthyroidism and ophthalmopathy. The CDR3 runs 15 residues. Germline V gene sequence: CDR1 KGHSH, CDR2 LQKENI. V was clipped by 5 bases and J by 3 bases, with 17 bases between them. What was amplified from RNA transcripts were TCR beta CDR3 regions. The HTBI primer set was used in a first-round RT-PCR of the TCR CDR3. TCRdb reprocessed the multiplex PCR reads via MiXCR and lists one record per CDR3 protein. The top ten hold approximately 14% of the sample, which has under 450,000 distinct CDR3 sequences, 15% to 19% seen once.

The sequence derives from a woman younger than 30 with Graves' hyperthyroidism. This chain uses TRBV18 with TRBJ2-7; D might be TRBD1 or TRBD2, each matching 5 bases. Sample: blood. The CDR3 sequence is CASSAGTQNLYEQYF. The CDR3 region has the DNA TGTGCCAGCTCAGCCGGGACCCAGAATCTCTACGAGCAGTACTTC.